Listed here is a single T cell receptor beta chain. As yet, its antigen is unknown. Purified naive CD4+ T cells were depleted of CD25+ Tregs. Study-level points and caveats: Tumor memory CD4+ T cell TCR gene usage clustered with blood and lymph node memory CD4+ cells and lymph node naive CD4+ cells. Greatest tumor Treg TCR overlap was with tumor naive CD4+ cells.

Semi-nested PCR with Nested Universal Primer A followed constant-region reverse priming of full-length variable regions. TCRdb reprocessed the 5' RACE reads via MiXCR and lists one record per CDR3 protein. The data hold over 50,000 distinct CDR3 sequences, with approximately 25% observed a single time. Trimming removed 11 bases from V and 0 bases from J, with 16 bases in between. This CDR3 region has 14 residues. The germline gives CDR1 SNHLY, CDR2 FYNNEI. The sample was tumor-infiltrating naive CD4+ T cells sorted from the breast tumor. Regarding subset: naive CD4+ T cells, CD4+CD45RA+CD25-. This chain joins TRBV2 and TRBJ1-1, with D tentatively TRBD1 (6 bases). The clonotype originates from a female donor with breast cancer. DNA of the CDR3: TGTGCCTCACAGTGGGGGGACATGAACACTGAAGCTTTCTTT. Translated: CASQWGDMNTEAFF. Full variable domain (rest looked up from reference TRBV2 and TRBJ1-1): EPEVTQTPSHQVTQMGQEVILRCVPISNHLYFYWYRQILGQKVEFLVSFYNNEISEKSEIFDDQFSVERPDGSNFTLKIRSTKLEDSAMYFCASQWGDMNTEAFFGQGTRLTVV.